These 16 T cell receptor beta chains were sequenced from one sample in a study of cytomegalovirus exposure and HLA in healthy donors. The PCR contained 60 Vbeta and 13 Jbeta primers. Produced via immunoSEQ multiplex PCR; TCRdb's table is partial and in-frame only. Among approximately 100,000 clones, around three quarters were seen once, and the ten largest hold roughly 4%. Sequencing was done on a sample of PBMCs. The source of these receptors is a female donor in good health and CMV-seropositive.

This clone was seen a few times. The chain recombines TRBV5-1 with TRBJ2-3, with 9 bases that match TRBD2. Germline V CDR1 and CDR2: SGHRS, YFSETQ. V dropped 4 bases and J dropped 1; count of bases not matched to a gene: 1. There are 14 residues in the CDR3. The CDR3 DNA sequence: TGCGCCAGCAGCCGGACTAGCGGCACAGATACGCAGTATTTT. This codes for CASSRTSGTDTQYF.

CDR3 coding DNA: TGCGCCAGCACCCCGGGACAGTTTAGCACAGATACGCAGTATTTT. Protein sequence: CASTPGQFSTDTQYF. The J gene is TRBJ2-3, the V gene TRBV5-1; TRBD1 matches at 7 bases. The CDR3 covers 15 residues. CDR1 is SGHRS and CDR2 is YFSETQ in the germline V gene. Germline trimming cut 6 bases from V and 0 bases from J; bases unmatched to any gene: 7.

The J gene is TRBJ2-7, the V gene TRBV30; 7 bases are a match to TRBD1. This CDR3 spans 13 amino acids. V lost 1 base to trimming and J lost 7 bases; unmatched junction nucleotides: 7. Per germline, CDR1 GTSNPN and CDR2 SVGIG (reference sequence). The CDR3 reads CAWSEVPRGEQYF. The DNA for the CDR3 is TGTGCCTGGAGTGAGGTCCCCAGGGGGGAGCAGTACTTC.

This clone was seen a handful of times. V usage is TRBV2 and J usage is TRBJ2-1; maybe TRBD2 (5 bases). CDR3 size: 17 residues. CDR1 is SNHLY, CDR2 FYNNEI, per germline. V lost 0 bases, J lost 9 bases, and 21 bases lay in between. DNA of the CDR3: TGTGCCAGCAGTGAAGCGCATAGCGCCTCATGGGGTAGTGAGCAGTTCTTC. Translating gives CASSEAHSASWGSEQFF.

The chain joins TRBV10-1 to TRBJ2-2, with D perhaps TRBD2 (5 bases). Per germline, CDR1 WNHNN and CDR2 SYGVQD (reference sequence). There are 14 residues in the CDR3. V lost 4 bases to trimming and J lost 5 bases, with 11 bases between them. The CDR3 is CASSVAPGTGELFF. As DNA, the CDR3 is TGCGCCAGCAGTGTAGCCCCGGGGACCGGGGAGCTGTTTTTT.

This chain connects TRBV10-2 to TRBJ1-1; 8 bases align to TRBD1. The CDR3 covers 15 residues. Germline lookup yields CDR1 WSHSY and CDR2 SAAADI. J was trimmed by 4 bases and V by 7 bases; bases with no gene match: 11. For the CDR3, the DNA is TGCGCCAGCACCCCGCGGACAGGGCGGGCCACTGAAGCTTTCTTT. This gives the protein CASTPRTGRATEAFF.

The chain is built from TRBV21-1 and TRBJ2-7; the table's D call, TRBD1, was not checked against the DNA. TRBV21-1 is an annotated pseudogene. This CDR3 region has 16 residues. Here the CDR3 reads CASSPSRDRSSYEQYF. CDR3 bases: TGTGCCAGCAGCCCCTCCAGAGACAGGAGCTCCTACGAGCAGTACTTC.

The rearrangement joins TRBV18 to TRBJ2-5; TRBD1 agrees at 8 bases. The CDR3 consists of 14 residues. Looked up from germline, CDR1 is KGHSH and CDR2 is LQKENI. J was trimmed by 6 bases and V by 2 bases; bases with no gene match: 5. The CDR3 loop is CASSPAQGVKTQYF. The CDR3 nucleotides are TGTGCCAGCTCACCAGCACAGGGGGTGAAGACCCAGTACTTC.

The chain joins TRBV13 to TRBJ2-3, with a tentative D call TRBD2 (6 bases). There are 15 residues in the CDR3. CDR1 is PRHDT and CDR2 is FYEKMQ in the germline V gene (reference sequence). The V end was cut by 7 bases, the J end by 4 bases, with 18 bases between. DNA for the CDR3: TGTGCCAGCACCGCAGGTGGCGGGAAGCCAGATACGCAGTATTTT. This sequence encodes CASTAGGGKPDTQYF.

J is TRBJ2-3 and V is TRBV11-2; 8 bases agree with TRBD1. V lost 1 base, J lost 5 bases, and 11 bases stayed unmatched. The CDR3 runs to 17 residues. CDR1 SGHAT and CDR2 FQNNGV come from the germline V gene. The CDR3 DNA reads TGTGCCAGCAGCTTAGTTGGCCGCAGGGGGCTCAGAGATACGCAGTATTTT. It specifies CASSLVGRRGLRDTQYF.

The chain links TRBV11-3 to TRBJ1-3; D perhaps matches TRBD1 (5 bases). V lost 5 bases and J 4 bases, leaving 12 bases between the germline ends. The CDR3 has 14 amino acids. Germline CDR1 and CDR2: SGHNT and YENEEA. CDR3 sequence: CASSPGGSGNTIYF. Written as DNA, the CDR3 is TGTGCCAGCAGCCCCGGGGGATCCGGAAACACCATATATTTT.

This clone was found a few times. The rearrangement links TRBV19 to TRBJ2-2; D is unresolved. Germline V CDR1 and CDR2: LNHDA, SQIVND (reference sequence). Trimming cost V 4 bases and J 4 bases, with 10 bases left between them. The length of the CDR3 is 14 residues. CDR3 in amino acids: CASSKPLGTGELFF. The CDR3, as DNA: TGTGCCAGTAGTAAACCCCTAGGCACCGGGGAGCTGTTTTTT. The full variable domain, rest sourced from reference TRBV19 and TRBJ2-2, is DGGITQSPKYLFRKEGQNVTLSCEQNLNHDAMYWYRQDPGQGLRLIYYSQIVNDFQKGDIAEGYSVSREKKESFPLTVTSAQKNPTAFYLCASSKPLGTGELFFGEGSRLTVL.

The chain uses TRBV18 and TRBJ1-1, with D maybe TRBD1 (6 bases). Germline CDR1 KGHSH, CDR2 LQKENI. The CDR3 extends over 12 amino acids. V was pared by 4 bases and J by 7 bases, with 10 bases between. As DNA, the CDR3 is TGTGCCAGCTCACTGGGACAAATTGAAGCTTTCTTT. Translated: CASSLGQIEAFF.

CDR3 protein: CASKGRDEGPGYGYTF. The CDR3 nucleotides are TGTGCCAGCAAGGGGAGGGACGAGGGGCCAGGCTATGGCTACACCTTC. The chain recombines TRBV9 with TRBJ1-2; D perhaps matches TRBD1 (5 bases). Germline V lookup: CDR1 SGDLS, CDR2 YYNGEE. The CDR3 extends over 16 amino acids. V was pared by 6 bases and J by 4 bases, with 22 bases between.

The genes are TRBV5-4 and TRBJ2-3; TRBD1 aligns across 7 bases. Germline loops: CDR1 SGHNT, CDR2 YYREEE (reference sequence). V was clipped by 4 bases and J by 2 bases; unmatched bases: 7. This CDR3 comprises 15 residues. The CDR3, as DNA: TGTGCCAGCAGCATGGGACAGCTCGCCACAGATACGCAGTATTTT. Residues: CASSMGQLATDTQYF.

The rearrangement uses TRBV5-1 and TRBJ2-2, with TRBD2 matching 13 bases. CDR1 SGHRS and CDR2 YFSETQ come from the germline V gene. V shed 2 bases, J shed 7 bases, and the junction held 5 bases outside the gene matches. The CDR3 totals 16 residues. The CDR3 sequence: CASSFGLAGVDGELFF. For the CDR3, the DNA is TGCGCCAGCAGCTTCGGACTAGCGGGAGTTGACGGGGAGCTGTTTTTT. The complete variable domain, with remaining parts taken from reference TRBV5-1 and TRBJ2-2, reads KAGVTQTPRYLIKTRGQQVTLSCSPISGHRSVSWYQQTPGQGLQFLFEYFSETQRNKGNFPGRFSGRQFSNSRSEMNVSTLELGDSALYLCASSFGLAGVDGELFFGEGSRLTVL.